The 19 T cell receptor beta chains presented below share a single source sample, sequenced in a study of blood T cell repertoires in COVID-19. Produced via immunoSEQ multiplex PCR; TCRdb's table is partial and in-frame only. The sample records 150,000 to 200,000 clones, 86% being singletons. Specimen: peripheral blood. The receptors were sampled from a woman of 80 years or more in a cohort sampled during active or convalescent COVID-19.

The rearrangement joins TRBV24-1 to TRBJ1-3, with D hard to call. Germline loops: CDR1 KGHDR, CDR2 SFDVKD. Trimming took off 5 bases at V and 0 bases at J, with 10 bases between the two ends. This CDR3 region has 15 residues. The CDR3 loop is CATSAGGSSGNTIYF. The CDR3 nucleotides read TGTGCCACCAGTGCAGGCGGGTCCTCTGGAAACACCATATATTTT.

This clone was detected only once. The genes are TRBV5-1 and TRBJ1-3; no reliable D call. Germline CDR1 is SGHRS and CDR2 is YFSETQ. The V end was cut by 0 bases, the J end by 0 bases, with 7 bases between. This CDR3 has 15 amino acids. For the CDR3, the DNA is TGCGCCAGCAGCTTGGGCCTGAGCTCTGGAAACACCATATATTTT. Encoded protein: CASSLGLSSGNTIYF.

V and J are TRBV19 and TRBJ1-1; a possible D gene is TRBD1 (5 bases). V dropped 5 bases and J dropped 4 bases, with 11 bases sitting between them. CDR3 length: 13 amino acids. Germline CDR1 is LNHDA and CDR2 is SQIVND (reference sequence). The CDR3 region is CASSSQGGTEAFF. Written as DNA, the CDR3 is TGTGCCAGTAGTTCCCAGGGAGGCACTGAAGCTTTCTTT.

The chain employs TRBV3-1 (or the pseudogene TRBV3-2) and TRBJ2-1, with 7 positions matching TRBD1. Per the germline V gene, CDR1 is LGHDT and CDR2 is YNNKEL (reference sequence). CDR3 length: 16 amino acids. The J segment lost 0 bases and the V segment lost 6 bases, leaving 8 bases of the junction unmatched. The CDR3 sequence is CASSRTGVFSYNEQFF. DNA of the CDR3: TGTGCCAGCAGTCGAACAGGGGTTTTCTCCTACAATGAGCAGTTCTTC.

This chain connects TRBV5-1 to TRBJ1-5; weak D call: TRBD1 (6 bases). In germline, CDR1 is SGHRS, CDR2 YFSETQ. Trimming pared 4 bases from V and 2 bases from J, leaving 13 bases between. There are 15 residues in the CDR3. The CDR3 DNA reads as TGCGCCAGCAGCCGAGAGGGACAAGGCAATCAGCCCCAGCATTTT. This gives the protein CASSREGQGNQPQHF.

The rearrangement uses TRBV27 and TRBJ1-1; D is uncertain. CDR1 is MNHEY, CDR2 SMNVEV, per germline (reference sequence). The CDR3 spans 14 residues. V lost 2 bases and J 0 bases, leaving 7 bases between the germline ends. This chain's CDR3 is CASSLRRVNTEAFF. In nucleotides, the CDR3 is TGTGCCAGCAGTTTAAGGCGGGTGAACACTGAAGCTTTCTTT.

This chain uses TRBV3-1 (or the pseudogene TRBV3-2) with TRBJ1-3; no reliable D call. This CDR3 comprises 15 residues. Trimming took off 0 bases at V and 3 bases at J, with 9 bases between the two ends. Germline V gives CDR1 LGHDT, CDR2 YNNKEL (reference sequence). In DNA form, the CDR3 reads TGTGCCAGCAGCCAAGATCTGGGCTTTGGAAACACCATATATTTT. Amino acids: CASSQDLGFGNTIYF.

This clone was picked up one time. The chain uses TRBV28 and TRBJ2-3, with 8 nucleotides matching TRBD1. V dropped 5 bases and J dropped 2; count of bases not matched to a gene: 9. Germline assignment: CDR1 MDHEN and CDR2 SYDVKM. The CDR3 spans 16 residues. The chain's CDR3 is CASSGAGGPHTDTQYF. In nucleotides, the CDR3 is TGTGCCAGCAGTGGGGCAGGGGGCCCTCACACAGATACGCAGTATTTT.

The chain is built from TRBV4-1 and TRBJ1-5; D not certain. Trimming took 1 base from V and 0 from J, leaving 13 bases between them. The germline CDR1 and CDR2 sequences are MGHRA and YSYEKL. This CDR3 spans 17 amino acids. DNA for the CDR3: TGCGCCAGCAGCCAAGTACACAGCCCATATAGCAATCAGCCCCAGCATTTT. It codes for CASSQVHSPYSNQPQHF.

V gene TRBV7-9 combines with J gene TRBJ1-6, with a tentative D call TRBD1 (5 bases). V was cut by 4 bases and J by 0 bases, with 13 bases left in between. CDR1 and CDR2 from the germline V gene are SEHNR and FQNEAQ (reference sequence). This CDR3 spans 17 amino acids. The DNA of the CDR3 is TGTGCCAGCAGCTCCCGACAGTCGAGCTCCTATAATTCACCCCTCCACTTT. Translated: CASSSRQSSSYNSPLHF.

The chain combines TRBV7-7 with TRBJ2-5; 12 positions match TRBD2. CDR1 is SSHAT and CDR2 is FNYEAQ in the germline V gene (reference sequence). J gave up 1 base and V 8 bases, and 8 bases lay outside the gene matches. The CDR3 extends over 16 amino acids. The CDR3 bases are TGTGCCAGCGGTCCGGGACTAGCGGGCCTCCAAGAGACCCAGTACTTC. It specifies CASGPGLAGLQETQYF.

This chain uses TRBV5-6 with TRBJ1-4; no clear D. With 4 bases removed from V and 4 bases from J, the gap between germline ends came to 14 bases. The CDR3 totals 15 residues. CDR1 is SGHDT, CDR2 YYEEEE, per germline. The CDR3 region has the DNA TGTGCCAGCAGCGCTCGGAAGCGAGTTAATGAAAAACTGTTTTTT. Residues: CASSARKRVNEKLFF.

The V and J genes are TRBV5-1 and TRBJ2-7, with TRBD2 as a possible D gene (5 bases). Germline V lookup: CDR1 SGHRS, CDR2 YFSETQ. The CDR3 loop spans 13 amino acids. The V gene lost 0 bases and the J gene lost 3 bases, with 7 bases spanning the gap. The CDR3 DNA is TGCGCCAGCAGCTTGGAGCGGAACTACGAGCAGTACGTC. Translating gives CASSLERNYEQYV.

This chain links TRBV6-2 or TRBV6-3 with TRBJ2-1, with TRBD2 as a possible D gene (6 bases). The CDR3 spans 17 residues. V lost 2 bases, J lost 6 bases, and 20 bases lay in between. Looked up from germline, CDR1 is MNHEY and CDR2 is SVGEGT. CDR3 loop: CASSYPGVRPAANEQFF. The CDR3 coding sequence is TGTGCCAGCAGTTACCCGGGGGTTAGACCAGCCGCCAATGAGCAGTTCTTC.

DNA for the CDR3: TGTGCCAGCAGCTCATACCAACGCGCTCGACAGCACTACGAGCAGTACTTC. It codes for CASSSYQRARQHYEQYF. The V call is TRBV11-2, the J call TRBJ2-7, with D possibly being TRBD1 (5 bases). The CDR3 extends over 17 amino acids. Germline CDR1 SGHAT, CDR2 FQNNGV. Trimming stripped 4 bases from V and 3 bases from J, with 22 bases between.

V usage is TRBV3-1 (or the pseudogene TRBV3-2) and J usage is TRBJ2-1, with TRBD1 as a possible D gene (5 bases). Looked up from germline, CDR1 is LGHDT and CDR2 is YNNKEL (reference sequence). V was pared by 0 bases and J by 0 bases, with 6 bases between. This CDR3 spans 15 amino acids. CDR3 bases: TGTGCCAGCAGCCAAGACAGGGCCTCCTACAATGAGCAGTTCTTC. Translating it yields CASSQDRASYNEQFF.

The V and J genes are TRBV7-8 and TRBJ2-4; tentative D call: TRBD2 (5 bases). CDR1 and CDR2 from the germline V gene are SGHVS and FQNEAQ. The CDR3 spans 13 residues. V was cut by 5 bases and J by 6 bases, with 11 bases left in between. Here the CDR3 DNA reads TGTGCCAGCAGCCCAGGACTCGGAAACATTCAGTACTTC. Protein product: CASSPGLGNIQYF.

The J gene is TRBJ1-5, the V gene TRBV18, with D perhaps TRBD1 (6 bases). The length of the CDR3 is 15 residues. Trimming removed 3 bases from V and 7 bases from J, with 16 bases in between. Germline values: CDR1 KGHSH, CDR2 LQKENI. The DNA for the CDR3 is TGTGCCAGCTCACCGTCGGACAGCTTCCGGCAGCCCCAGCATTTT. Translated, it gives CASSPSDSFRQPQHF.

The chain uses TRBV7-2 and TRBJ2-4; tentatively, D is TRBD2 (5 bases). CDR1 is SGHTA, CDR2 FQGNSA, per germline. V was pared by 2 bases and J by 0 bases, with 11 bases between. CDR3 size: 16 residues. The CDR3 coding sequence is TGTGCCAGCAGCTTATCGCGGGCCATAGCCAAAAACATTCAGTACTTC. Translation gives CASSLSRAIAKNIQYF.